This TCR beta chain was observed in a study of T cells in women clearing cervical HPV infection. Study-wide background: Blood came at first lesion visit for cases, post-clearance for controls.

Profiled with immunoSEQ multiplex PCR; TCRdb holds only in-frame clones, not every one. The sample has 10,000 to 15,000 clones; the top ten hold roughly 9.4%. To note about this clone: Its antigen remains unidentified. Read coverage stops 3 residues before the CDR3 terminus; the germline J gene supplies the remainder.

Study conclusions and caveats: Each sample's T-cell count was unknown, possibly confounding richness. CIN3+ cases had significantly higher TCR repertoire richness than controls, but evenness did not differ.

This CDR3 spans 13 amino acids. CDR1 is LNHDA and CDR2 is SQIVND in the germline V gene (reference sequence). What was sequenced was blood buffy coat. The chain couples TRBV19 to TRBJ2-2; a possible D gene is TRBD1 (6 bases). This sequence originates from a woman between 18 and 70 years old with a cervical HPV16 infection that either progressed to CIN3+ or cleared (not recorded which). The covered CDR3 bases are TGTGCCAGTAGTCCACAGGGTAATGAAAAG. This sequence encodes CASSPQGNEK. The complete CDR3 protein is CASSPQGNEKLFF.